This TCR beta chain was sequenced during a study of T cell repertoires in cytomegalovirus infection. Study-wide context: Through public TCR beta signatures, both CMV infection and matching HLA type were indicated. Study results and caveats: Cumulated frequencies of public TCR beta families served to identify carriers of CMV plus the relevant HLA. It was HLA-C-restricted CMV-specific TCR beta clonotypes that dominated the response ex vivo.

The sample holds many counts of this clonotype. The antigen remains unidentified. This CDR3 spans 15 amino acids. CDR1 and CDR2 (germline): SGHNT, YYREEE (reference sequence). V lost 0 bases and J lost 2, with 8 bases in between. TCRdb redid the calling of the reads with MiXCR, one entry per CDR3 protein. This sample carries fewer than 550,000 distinct CDR3 sequences, about 11% of them seen once, and the ten largest clones take about 9.4%. The sequenced sample consisted of PBMCs. The rearrangement uses TRBV5-4 and TRBJ2-2; D is unclear. The TCR was taken from a human donor in good health (CMV status not recorded). Some clones in this sample may be carry-over from other donors' samples. The CDR3 nucleotides read TGTGCCAGCAGCTTGGTCAGCCCAAACACCGGGGAGCTGTTTTTT. Translated, it gives CASSLVSPNTGELFF.